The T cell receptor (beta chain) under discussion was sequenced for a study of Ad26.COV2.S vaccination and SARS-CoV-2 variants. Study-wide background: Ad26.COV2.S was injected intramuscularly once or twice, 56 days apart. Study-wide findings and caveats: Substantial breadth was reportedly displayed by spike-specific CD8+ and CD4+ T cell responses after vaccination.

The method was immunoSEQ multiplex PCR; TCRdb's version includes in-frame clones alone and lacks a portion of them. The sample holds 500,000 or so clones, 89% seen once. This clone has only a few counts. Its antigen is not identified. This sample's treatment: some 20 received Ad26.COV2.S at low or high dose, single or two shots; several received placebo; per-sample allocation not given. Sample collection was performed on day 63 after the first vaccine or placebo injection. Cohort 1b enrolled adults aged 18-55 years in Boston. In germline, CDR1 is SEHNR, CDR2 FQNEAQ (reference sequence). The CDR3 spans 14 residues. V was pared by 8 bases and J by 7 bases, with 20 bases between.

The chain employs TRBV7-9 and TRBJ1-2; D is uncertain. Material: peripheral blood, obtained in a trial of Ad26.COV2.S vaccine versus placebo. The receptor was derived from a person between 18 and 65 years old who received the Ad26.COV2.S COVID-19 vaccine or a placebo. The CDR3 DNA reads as TGTGCCAGCCTCCCTTTCGGGCGGGCGGGTGGCTACACCTTC. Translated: CASLPFGRAGGYTF.